These 16 T cell receptor beta chains were sequenced from one sample in a study of blood T cells in healthy people across ages. Sample-barcoded 5' priming and a J-beta primer mix drove a second PCR of about 7 to 11 cycles. MiXCR, applied by TCRdb to the 5' RACE reads, yields one record per CDR3 protein. The data contain 600,000 to 1,000,000 distinct CDR3 sequences, over 45% of them seen just once; the ten biggest clones take up about 20%. Sequencing was carried out using blood. These receptors were taken from a young man in good health.

The chain couples TRBV20-1 to TRBJ2-7, with TRBD1 matching 8 bases. Trimming took 4 bases from V and 2 from J; bases not matched to a gene: 4. The CDR3 is made up of 13 amino acids. Germline V gene lookup returns CDR1 DFQATT and CDR2 SNEGSKA (reference sequence). CDR3 sequence: CSAIGQGAYEQYF. CDR3 bases: TGCAGTGCTATAGGACAGGGTGCCTACGAGCAGTACTTC.

The rearrangement joins TRBV6-6 to TRBJ1-1; 11 bases are shared with TRBD1. Per germline, CDR1 MNHNY and CDR2 SVGAGI (reference sequence). Trimming cost V 6 bases and J 5 bases; bases outside gene matches: 8. This CDR3 spans 15 amino acids. The CDR3 sequence: CASSGQGAVATEAFF. In nucleotides, the CDR3 is TGTGCCAGCAGCGGACAGGGGGCCGTAGCGACTGAAGCTTTCTTT.

The J gene is TRBJ2-7, the V gene TRBV21-1; TRBD1 was called by the table and not checked on the DNA. TRBV21-1 counts as a pseudogene. This CDR3 is built from 16 residues. The CDR3 protein is CASSKRQKGRGYEQYF. CDR3 bases: TGTGCCAGCAGCAAAAGACAGAAGGGCAGGGGTTACGAGCAGTACTTC.

The genes are TRBV29-1 and TRBJ2-7, with 8 bases matching TRBD1. J was trimmed by 4 bases and V by 4 bases; bases with no gene match: 6. CDR3 size: 13 residues. Germline V gives CDR1 SQVTM, CDR2 ANQGSEA. CDR3 amino acids: CSVGWTGSYEQYF. The DNA for the CDR3 is TGCAGCGTTGGCTGGACAGGGTCATACGAGCAGTACTTC.

This chain uses TRBV3-1 with TRBJ2-7; maybe TRBD1 (6 bases). The V gene lost 1 base and the J gene lost 5 bases, with 12 bases spanning the gap. The length of the CDR3 is 14 residues. Looked up from germline, CDR1 is LGHDT and CDR2 is YNNKEL (reference sequence). This CDR3 reads CASSQGRPGDEQYF. The CDR3 region has the DNA TGTGCCAGCAGCCAAGGCAGGCCAGGGGACGAGCAGTACTTC.

V is TRBV12-3 or TRBV12-4 and J is TRBJ2-3; 9 bases align to TRBD1. This CDR3 region has 15 residues. The V gene end was trimmed by 3 bases and the J gene end by 6 bases; junction bases not matched to a gene: 7. The CDR3 here is CASSFAGQGGDTQYF. In nucleotides, the CDR3 is TGTGCCAGCAGTTTTGCGGGACAGGGTGGGGATACGCAGTATTTT.

For this clonotype: This may stem from a read error, because a much larger clone lies one nucleotide away. The chain uses TRBV12-3 or TRBV12-4 and TRBJ2-1; D ambiguous. V was pared by 6 bases and J by 7 bases, with 10 bases between. This CDR3 spans 12 amino acids. CDR3 nucleotides: TGTGCCAGCAGCGTGGCCGAGAATGAGCAGTTCTTC. This sequence encodes CASSVAENEQFF.

This clonotype was counted a single time. The genes are TRBV28 and TRBJ1-1; D remains unclear. The CDR3 has 14 amino acids. Germline CDR1 is MDHEN and CDR2 is SYDVKM. V was cut by 5 bases and J by 3 bases, with 13 bases left in between. The CDR3 DNA follows: TGTGCCAGCAGTCCCGACGGCAGCCACACTGAAGCTTTCTTT. This translates into CASSPDGSHTEAFF.

The V and J genes are TRBV21-1 and TRBJ2-5; the table's D call TRBD1 went unverified against the DNA. TRBV21-1 is annotated as a pseudogene. This CDR3 is 13 amino acids long. Here the CDR3 reads CASPVSGKETQYF. The CDR3, as DNA: TGTGCCAGTCCTGTATCGGGGAAAGAGACCCAGTACTTC.

This chain connects TRBV5-1 to TRBJ2-3, with unresolved D. From germline, CDR1 is SGHRS and CDR2 YFSETQ. This CDR3 has 12 residues. V lost 3 bases and J 6 bases, leaving 8 bases between the germline ends. CDR3 nucleotide sequence: TGCGCCAGCAGCTCGAGCGAGGATACGCAGTATTTT. This encodes CASSSSEDTQYF.

The chain couples TRBV6-2 or TRBV6-3 to TRBJ2-1, with TRBD2 identical over 11 bases. V gave up 6 bases and J gave up 4 bases; unmatched junction bases: 14. The CDR3 sequence is 18 residues long. The germline V gene has CDR1 MNHEY and CDR2 SVGEGT. CDR3 nucleotides: TGTGCCAGCAGCTTAGACTACCCGGGACTAGCGGAATACAATGAGCAGTTCTTC. Translated: CASSLDYPGLAEYNEQFF.

The gene calls are TRBV27 and TRBJ1-1; D gene unclear. The CDR3 has 16 residues. The germline gives CDR1 MNHEY, CDR2 SMNVEV (reference sequence). The ends were cut back, 5 bases at V and 1 base at J, with 17 bases in the middle. This CDR3 is CASSHPPRAGNTEAFF. In DNA, the CDR3 is TGTGCCAGCAGTCATCCCCCCCGAGCTGGGAACACTGAAGCTTTCTTT.

Comments on this clonotype: It may be a read error: a sequence one base away is much more abundant. The rearrangement joins TRBV27 to TRBJ2-7, with D possibly called TRBD1 or TRBD2 (5 bases each). The CDR3 covers 14 residues. Germline assignment: CDR1 MNHEY and CDR2 SMNVEV (reference sequence). CDR3 bases: TGTACCAGCAGGCCCGGGGACCGGCGGTACGAGCAGTACTTC. Translated: CTSRPGDRRYEQYF.

The chain recombines TRBV6-2 or TRBV6-3 with TRBJ2-5; the D is unclear. This CDR3 is built from 13 residues. V was trimmed by 0 bases and J by 11 bases, leaving 13 bases between them. The germline V gene encodes CDR1 MNHEY and CDR2 SVGEGT. CDR3 region: CASSYSGATGQYF. CDR3 in DNA: TGTGCCAGCAGTTACTCGGGCGCCACCGGGCAGTACTTC.

This clonotype turned up a few times. The chain has TRBV6-5 and TRBJ1-2; D may be TRBD1 (6 bases). This CDR3 comprises 14 residues. The germline V gene encodes CDR1 MNHEY and CDR2 SVGAGI. V lost 0 bases, J lost 4 bases, and 9 bases lay in between. The CDR3 is CASSYSKQGYGYTF. CDR3 in DNA: TGTGCCAGCAGTTACTCGAAACAGGGCTATGGCTACACCTTC.

This clonotype was seen ten or more times. CDR3 amino acids: CASSSYRPNEQFF. The DNA of the CDR3 is TGTGCCAGCAGCTCCTACAGGCCCAATGAGCAGTTCTTC. The chain carries TRBV7-2 and TRBJ2-1; maybe TRBD1 (5 bases). With 4 bases removed from V and 6 bases from J, the gap between germline ends came to 10 bases. The CDR3 spans 13 residues. The germline gives CDR1 SGHTA, CDR2 FQGNSA.